Given below is one T cell receptor (beta chain) in context. What it binds is unknown. The data derive from a study of T cell responses to AZD1222 COVID-19 vaccine. Study-level findings and limits: When two AZD1222 doses had been given, Spike-specific TCR breadth and depth rose. Nearly half of spike-specific TCRs reportedly target unmutated variant regions. Seropositive at baseline were only 5 or 6 AZD1222 recipients.

The table came from immunoSEQ multiplex PCR; TCRdb's copy has only in-frame clones and leaves some out. Among around 170,000 clones listed, about 86% were seen once. CDR3 size: 15 residues. CDR1 and CDR2 from the germline V gene are SGHTA and FQGTGA. Trimming removed 4 bases at V and 4 bases at J, with 16 bases between. Second doses were pooled across both intervals (about 4 or about 12 weeks). This clonotype was obtained from an adult who received the AZD1222 COVID-19 vaccine. The chain is built from TRBV7-3 and TRBJ1-1; D possibly corresponds to TRBD1 (5 bases). The sample consisted of peripheral blood, taken 28 days after the second AZD1222 dose. CDR3 sequence reads: CASSSNPGGGTEAFF. CDR3 sequence (DNA): TGTGCCAGCAGCTCAAACCCCGGCGGGGGCACTGAAGCTTTCTTT.